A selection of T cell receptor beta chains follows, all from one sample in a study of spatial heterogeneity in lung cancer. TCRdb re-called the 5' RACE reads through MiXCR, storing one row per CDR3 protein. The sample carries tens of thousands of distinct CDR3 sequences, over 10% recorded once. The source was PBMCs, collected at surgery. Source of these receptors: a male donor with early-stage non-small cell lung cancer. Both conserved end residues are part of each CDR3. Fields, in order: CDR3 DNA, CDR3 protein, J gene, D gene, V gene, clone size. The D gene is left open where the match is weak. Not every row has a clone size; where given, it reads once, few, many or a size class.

TGTGCCAGTAGTATGGGCAGACTCCAAATGAACTATGGCTACACCTTC CASSMGRLQMNYGYTF TRBJ1-2 - TRBV19 many
TGTGCCAGCATCCTGATTAGAGGGGACACTGAAGCTTTCTTT CASILIRGDTEAFF TRBJ1-1 - TRBV7-9 -
TGCGCCAGCAGCTTGAATGCGAACACCGGGGAGCTGTTTTTT CASSLNANTGELFF TRBJ2-2 - TRBV5-1 many
TGTGCCAGCAGTGAAGCGGGAGTGGCGAACACTGAAGCTTTCTTT CASSEAGVANTEAFF TRBJ1-1 - TRBV2 once
TGCAGCGTTGTCCAGGGTTTTCAAGAGACCCAGTACTTC CSVVQGFQETQYF TRBJ2-5 - TRBV29-1 -
TGTGCCAGTAGTCGGGGGGACGCCAGGGGGTATGAGCAGTTCTTC CASSRGDARGYEQFF TRBJ2-1 - TRBV19 -
TGTGCCAGCAGTGTCCTCAGGGAGCCCACCTACGAGCAGTACTTC CASSVLREPTYEQYF TRBJ2-7 - TRBV2 -
TGCAGCGTTGAAGAAAACAGGGGAGCCCAGCATTTT CSVEENRGAQHF TRBJ1-5 TRBD1 TRBV29-1 many
TGCAGCGGTCGACGGGGAACGAACACCGGGGAGCTGTTTTTT CSGRRGTNTGELFF TRBJ2-2 - TRBV29-1 many
TGTGCCAGCAGCCAAGGACAGGGAGACTACGAGCAGTACTTC CASSQGQGDYEQYF TRBJ2-7 TRBD1 TRBV4-2 -
TGTGCCAGTAGCCCCCGGGACGACGATTTGCGGGGCTACACCTTC CASSPRDDDLRGYTF TRBJ1-2 - TRBV19 many
TGTGCCAGCAGTTCGACAGCCACCGGGGAGCTGTTTTTT CASSSTATGELFF TRBJ2-2 - TRBV6-5 few
TGTGCCAGCGCCGGAGGGACAGCGATATACAATGAGCAGTTCTTC CASAGGTAIYNEQFF TRBJ2-1 - TRBV7-3 few
TGTGCCAGCAGTGAAGAGAGAACTCAGCCCCAGCATTTT CASSEERTQPQHF TRBJ1-5 - TRBV6-1 many
TGCGCCAGCAGCCCAGTGACAGGACGGAACACTGAAGCTTTCTTT CASSPVTGRNTEAFF TRBJ1-1 - TRBV5-1 -
TGTGCCAGCAGCTCACGGTCGAGGGGGAGAGGGGAAGACACCGGGGAGCTGTTTTTT CASSSRSRGRGEDTGELFF TRBJ2-2 - TRBV7-9 -
TGTGCCACCAGTGATTTGCTAGTACAGGTTGAAACTAATGAAAAACTGTTTTTT CATSDLLVQVETNEKLFF TRBJ1-4 - TRBV24-1 -
TGTGCCAGCAGTTTCCGGGGGGGCACCGGGGAGCTGTTTTTT CASSFRGGTGELFF TRBJ2-2 TRBD2 TRBV7-3 -
TGTGCCAGTAGTGCCGGGGACAAAAATACGCAGTATTTT CASSAGDKNTQYF TRBJ2-3 - TRBV19 -
TGTGCCAGCATCAGGGACAGGGGGCCCCACACTGAAGCTTTCTTT CASIRDRGPHTEAFF TRBJ1-1 TRBD1 TRBV7-9 -
TGCGCCAGCAGCGCCGGGACAGATAATGAAAAACTGTTTTTT CASSAGTDNEKLFF TRBJ1-4 TRBD1 TRBV5-1 -
TGTGCCAGCAGTTCCCTCAGGAGAACCTACGAGCAGTACTTC CASSSLRRTYEQYF TRBJ2-7 - TRBV6-2/TRBV6-3 few
TGCAGCGTCGAGGGGTACACTGAAGCTTTCTTT CSVEGYTEAFF TRBJ1-1 - TRBV29-1 few
TGTGCCATCAAAAGTAGTCCGGGGCAGAACACTGAAGCTTTCTTT CAIKSSPGQNTEAFF TRBJ1-1 - TRBV10-3 many
TGCAGTGCTACGGACAGGCGGGCGACAGATACGCAGTATTTT CSATDRRATDTQYF TRBJ2-3 TRBD1 TRBV20-1 few
TGTGCCAGCAGTCTCACAGGGGGAGGTAATCAGCCCCAGCATTTT CASSLTGGGNQPQHF TRBJ1-5 TRBD1 TRBV7-9 many
TGTGCCAGCAGCACCGGGACTAGCGGGGAGACCCAGTACTTC CASSTGTSGETQYF TRBJ2-5 TRBD2 TRBV11-3 few
TGTGCCAGCAGCTTCACAGCGGGAGACTCCTACAATGAGCAGTTCTTC CASSFTAGDSYNEQFF TRBJ2-1 TRBD2 TRBV13 many
TGTGCCAGTAGTATAGGGGGGCCTACCCGAAAAAACATTCAGTACTTC CASSIGGPTRKNIQYF TRBJ2-4 - TRBV19 -
TGTGCCAGCAGTGATCTTACAGGGGTGAGCAATCAGCCCCAGCATTTT CASSDLTGVSNQPQHF TRBJ1-5 TRBD1 TRBV6-1 many
TGCAGTCCCCAAACCCGCGGGAGGGGGGAGACCCAGTACTTC CSPQTRGRGETQYF TRBJ2-5 TRBD2 TRBV20-1 -
TGTGCCAGCAGCTTAGACCCCTCCGTGCGCGATGAGCAGTTCTTC CASSLDPSVRDEQFF TRBJ2-1 - TRBV11-2 -
TGCAGCGCCTTAGACGGGTTAAGCTCCTACGAGCAGTACTTC CSALDGLSSYEQYF TRBJ2-7 - TRBV29-1 few
TGTGCCAGCAGTTTACCGGCAGGGGGCACCTACGAGCAGTACTTC CASSLPAGGTYEQYF TRBJ2-7 TRBD1 TRBV28 few
TGTGCCAGCAGCCTCGGGACAGGGACCTACGAGCAGTACTTC CASSLGTGTYEQYF TRBJ2-7 TRBD1 TRBV2 many
TGCAGTGCTAGAGATGGATTAACCGGGGAGCTGTTTTTT CSARDGLTGELFF TRBJ2-2 - TRBV20-1 few
TGTGCCAGCAGCCCCCTTGAAGCGGGAGGGCTGAATGAGCAGTTCTTC CASSPLEAGGLNEQFF TRBJ2-1 TRBD2 TRBV7-8 -
TGCAGCGTTGGGGACAGGGAAGGGTCACCCCTCCACTTT CSVGDREGSPLHF TRBJ1-6 TRBD1 TRBV29-1 many
TGTGCCAGCAGCGTATCTACTCTAGACACAGATACGCAGTATTTT CASSVSTLDTDTQYF TRBJ2-3 - TRBV9 -
TGTGCCAGCAGCCAAGGCGACAGGGCATCGGAGGCTTTCTTT CASSQGDRASEAFF TRBJ1-1 TRBD1 TRBV3-1 -
TGTGCCATCAGTGAGTCTGGGGTCGAGCAGTATTTT CAISESGVEQYF TRBJ2-3 - TRBV10-3 -
TGTGCCAGCAGTGACGACGTAGGGGCGGTCTATGGCTACACCTTC CASSDDVGAVYGYTF TRBJ1-2 - TRBV25-1 -
TGCGCCAGCAGGAGTAACGCAGGGAACTCCCAAGAGACCCAGTACTTC CASRSNAGNSQETQYF TRBJ2-5 - TRBV5-1 few
TGTGCCAGCAGTAATAAACAGGGGTACACTGAAGCTTTCTTT CASSNKQGYTEAFF TRBJ1-1 TRBD1 TRBV5-5 few
TGTGCCAGCAGCTTTCCTAGCGGGATGACCTCTCCTACAATGCAGCAGTTCTTC CASSFPSGMTSPTMQQFF TRBJ2-1 TRBD2 TRBV7-9 few
TGTGCCAGCAGCTTAGATATAGTAGGTGGGGGATGGCCTGAAGCTTTCTTT CASSLDIVGGGWPEAFF TRBJ1-1 - TRBV7-2 many
TGCAGTGCTAGAGATTTTTTTGGCCAGGATAATTCACCCCTCCACTTT CSARDFFGQDNSPLHF TRBJ1-6 - TRBV20-1 many
TGTGCCAGCAGCTTACCGACTAGCGGATTCACAGATACGCAGTATTTT CASSLPTSGFTDTQYF TRBJ2-3 TRBD2 TRBV7-4 -
TGCGCCAGCAGCTTTACGGCGGACACCGGGGAGCTGTTTTTT CASSFTADTGELFF TRBJ2-2 - TRBV5-1 many
TGCGCCAGCAGCTCCGAAGGCAGGGGCAAAGAGACCCAGTACTTC CASSSEGRGKETQYF TRBJ2-5 - TRBV5-1 many
TGCAGCGTTGACCCACTAGGGTTGGCTGAAGCTTTCTTT CSVDPLGLAEAFF TRBJ1-1 - TRBV29-1 many
TGTGCCAGCAGCCGTCTACAGGGTTTCCAAGAGACCCAGTACTTC CASSRLQGFQETQYF TRBJ2-5 - TRBV28 -
TGTGCCAGCAGTTTATCCTGGCAGTTTAATGAAAAACTGTTTTTT CASSLSWQFNEKLFF TRBJ1-4 - TRBV12-3/TRBV12-4 many
- CASSTSSSYNEQFF TRBJ2-1 - TRBV6-2/TRBV6-3 -
TGTGCCAGCAGGCCCGACCCGGGACAGGGAAGTAATGAGCAGTTCTTC CASRPDPGQGSNEQFF TRBJ2-1 TRBD1 TRBV7-9 -
TGTGCCAGCAGCGTAGAGGGGCAGGCAGGATTTATGAACACTGAAGCTTTCTTT CASSVEGQAGFMNTEAFF TRBJ1-1 - TRBV9 few
TGCAGTGCTAGAGCCCCAGACAGGGACCGCTACGAGCAGTACTTC CSARAPDRDRYEQYF TRBJ2-7 TRBD1 TRBV20-1 few
TGTGCCAGCAGCCCGAGGGGACAGGACTTGGAGACCCAGTACTTC CASSPRGQDLETQYF TRBJ2-5 TRBD1 TRBV11-2 -
TGTGCCAGCAGTAACTACAGGGAGGGCTACACCTTC CASSNYREGYTF TRBJ1-2 - TRBV6-6 few